Each of the 2 T cell receptor beta chains below was sequenced from the same sample in a study of cytomegalovirus exposure and HLA in healthy donors (dated by TCRdb to about 2017). Libraries were prepared through the immunoSEQ multiplex PCR assay. TCRdb retrieved this table from immuneACCESS and kept in-frame rearrangements only. Not all clones are present; in checked studies, unresolved V genes account for under half, and no reason is known for the remainder. Across this sample there are approximately 120,000 clones, with around 94% seen only once. The ten largest clones take up more than 0.9% of the sample. The source material was PBMCs. These receptors were collected from a woman younger than 35 in good health and CMV-seronegative.

The chain carries TRBV9 and TRBJ2-3; no clear D. Trimming left V 6 bases short and J 1 base short, with 15 bases between. Germline values: CDR1 SGDLS, CDR2 YYNGEE. This CDR3 spans 15 amino acids. CDR3 in amino acids: CASTTAPGRTDTQYF. The CDR3, as DNA: TGTGCCAGCACCACGGCTCCGGGTCGCACAGATACGCAGTATTTT.

This clone was recorded a few times. The CDR3 loop reads CAWEDSNTEAFF. The CDR3 bases are TGTGCCTGGGAGGACTCCAACACTGAAGCTTTCTTT. V gene TRBV30 combines with J gene TRBJ1-1; D is unclear. The CDR3 is made up of 12 amino acids. Germline loops: CDR1 GTSNPN, CDR2 SVGIG (reference sequence). Deletions cut 5 bases from V and 2 bases from J, with 9 bases between.